The 26 T cell receptor beta chains listed next were all sequenced from one sample in a study of cytomegalovirus exposure and HLA in healthy donors. Amplification used 60 Vbeta primers and 13 Jbeta primers. Assay: immunoSEQ multiplex PCR; the TCRdb copy retains only in-frame clones and omits some. The table has 130,000 to 150,000 clones, about 73% seen once. The sample taken for sequencing was PBMCs. The receptors derive from a man in his forties or fifties in good health and CMV-seropositive.

This rearrangement joins TRBV4-2 to TRBJ2-3, with no clear D. Trimming pared 6 bases from V and 0 bases from J, leaving 7 bases between. The germline gives CDR1 LGHNA, CDR2 YNFKEQ. The length of the CDR3 is 13 residues. The CDR3 loop reads CASSSPSTDTQYF. CDR3 nucleotides: TGTGCCAGCAGTTCCCCAAGCACAGATACGCAGTATTTT.

The CDR3 DNA sequence: TGTGCCAGCAGCCTCGGCGGTTCGGCCAAAAACATTCAGTACTTC. Translating it yields CASSLGGSAKNIQYF. The chain joins TRBV14 to TRBJ2-4; D is unclear. In germline, CDR1 is SGHDN, CDR2 FVKESK. V shed 4 bases and J shed 1 base, with 11 bases lying between them. The CDR3 spans 15 residues.

Turning to this clone: This same CDR3 is encoded by further DNA sequences in the sample. The chain recombines TRBV27 with TRBJ2-2, with 9 bases lining up with TRBD1. Germline V lookup: CDR1 MNHEY, CDR2 SMNVEV (reference sequence). V was clipped by 9 bases and J by 4 bases; unmatched bases: 9. CDR3 length equals 15 residues. CDR3 coding DNA: TGTGCCAGTAGCACCGTGGACAGGGGCACCGGGGAGCTGTTTTTT. It is translated as CASSTVDRGTGELFF.

This clone was found many times. The CDR3 DNA follows: TGTGCCAGCAGCCCCACGGTAAATTTCGAAGAGCAGTTCTTC. This gives the protein CASSPTVNFEEQFF. V gene TRBV11-2 combines with J gene TRBJ2-1; D gene ambiguous. Deletions cut 5 bases from V and 10 bases from J, with 18 bases between. Germline V gives CDR1 SGHAT, CDR2 FQNNGV. The CDR3 spans 14 residues.

The chain joins TRBV5-1 to TRBJ2-7, with D perhaps matching TRBD1 (7 bases). Germline V CDR1 and CDR2: SGHRS, YFSETQ. The CDR3 length is 15 residues. V was pared by 2 bases and J by 6 bases, with 18 bases between. This CDR3 is CASSFPGGPRREQYF. The DNA of the CDR3 is TGCGCCAGCAGCTTCCCAGGGGGGCCTCGGCGCGAGCAGTACTTC.

V usage is TRBV19 and J usage is TRBJ2-5, with 10 bases aligning to TRBD2. There are 15 residues in the CDR3. Germline CDR1 and CDR2: LNHDA and SQIVND (reference sequence). J was trimmed by 5 bases and V by 5 bases; bases with no gene match: 8. CDR3 sequence: CASSSLAGVVETQYF. The CDR3 DNA sequence: TGTGCCAGTAGTTCGCTAGCGGGAGTGGTGGAGACCCAGTACTTC.

V usage is TRBV7-3 and J usage is TRBJ2-7; TRBD2 agrees at 8 bases. Trimming removed 0 bases from V and 4 bases from J; junction bases left unmatched: 11. The CDR3 covers 17 residues. CDR1 is SGHTA, CDR2 FQGTGA, per germline. The CDR3 DNA sequence: TGTGCCAGCAGCTTAACGATGGGGCAGCGGGAGAGTTACGAGCAGTACTTC. Protein sequence: CASSLTMGQRESYEQYF.

The V and J genes are TRBV4-2 and TRBJ1-2; no definite D call. V lost 2 bases to trimming and J lost 6 bases, with 16 bases between them. Germline CDR1 is LGHNA and CDR2 is YNFKEQ. The CDR3 is 15 residues long. The CDR3 region is CASSQPSPWSDGYTF. The DNA of the CDR3 is TGTGCCAGCAGCCAACCGTCCCCTTGGTCGGATGGCTACACCTTC.

This clone has only a few counts. CDR3 sequence: CASSPWGAEAFF. The CDR3 coding sequence is TGTGCCAGCAGCCCCTGGGGGGCTGAAGCTTTCTTT. The rearrangement links TRBV7-8 to TRBJ1-1; the D gene is possibly TRBD1 (5 bases). Germline V gene data show CDR1 as SGHVS and CDR2 as FQNEAQ. This CDR3 is built from 12 residues. Trimming pared 5 bases from V and 6 bases from J, leaving 10 bases between.

The CDR3 region is CARGGVANTGELFF. The CDR3 nucleotides read TGTGCCAGAGGCGGAGTGGCGAACACCGGGGAGCTGTTTTTT. The V and J genes are TRBV7-2 and TRBJ2-2; D call uncertain. The CDR3 spans 14 residues. Germline loops: CDR1 SGHTA, CDR2 FQGNSA. Trimming left V 9 bases short and J 0 bases short, with 11 bases between.

This clone came up a few times. The chain employs TRBV6-5 and TRBJ1-1; D perhaps matches TRBD1 (6 bases). Germline loops: CDR1 MNHEY, CDR2 SVGAGI. V was shortened by 6 bases and J by 4 bases, with 12 bases between the two germline ends. This CDR3 region has 13 residues. CDR3 region: CASSAGQTTEAFF. The CDR3 bases are TGTGCCAGCAGCGCAGGACAGACCACTGAAGCTTTCTTT.

This sequence joins TRBV7-2 and TRBJ2-1; 8 nucleotides match TRBD2. The CDR3 is made up of 21 amino acids. Germline assignment: CDR1 SGHTA and CDR2 FQGNSA. The junction had 22 bases not matched to a gene; V was cut back by 0 bases and J by 6 bases. The CDR3 reads CASSLAGITSGRKIEGNEQFF. DNA for the CDR3: TGTGCCAGCAGCTTAGCAGGGATAACAAGCGGGAGAAAGATTGAAGGCAATGAGCAGTTCTTC. The full variable domain, rest sourced from reference TRBV7-2 and TRBJ2-1, is GAGVSQSPSNKVTEKGKDVELRCDPISGHTALYWYRQSLGQGLEFLIYFQGNSAPDKSGLPSDRFSAERTGGSVSTLTIQRTQQEDSAVYLCASSLAGITSGRKIEGNEQFFGPGTRLTVL.

J is TRBJ2-5 and V is TRBV18; D unresolved. CDR1 is KGHSH, CDR2 LQKENI, per germline. CDR3 size: 14 residues. V lost 0 bases, J lost 5 bases, and 10 bases lay in between. The CDR3 DNA follows: TGTGCCAGCTCACCACCGGTACGGTGGGAGACCCAGTACTTC. Its translation is CASSPPVRWETQYF. Looking up the rest from reference TRBV18 and TRBJ2-5 gives the full variable domain: NAGVMQNPRHLVRRRGQEARLRCSPMKGHSHVYWYRQLPEEGLKFMVYLQKENIIDESGMPKERFSAEFPKEGPSILRIQQVVRGDSAAYFCASSPPVRWETQYFGPGTRLLVL.

J is TRBJ1-2 and V is TRBV4-2; unclear D gene. The CDR3 consists of 16 residues. V gave up 0 bases and J gave up 1 base, with 12 bases separating them. CDR1 and CDR2 (germline): LGHNA, YNFKEQ. CDR3 DNA: TGTGCCAGCAGCCAAGATGGGCAGAGTCATAACTATGGCTACACCTTC. This sequence encodes CASSQDGQSHNYGYTF.

This clone appeared a single time. V gene TRBV5-8 combines with J gene TRBJ1-5, with a tentative D call TRBD1 (6 bases). CDR1 SGHTS and CDR2 YDEGEE come from the germline V gene. Trimming stripped 0 bases from V and 6 bases from J, with 10 bases between. The CDR3 is made up of 14 amino acids. In DNA form, the CDR3 reads TGTGCCAGCAGCTTGGCTGGGGGGGCTCAGCCCCAGCATTTT. Encoded protein: CASSLAGGAQPQHF.

V gene TRBV6-6 combines with J gene TRBJ2-4, with TRBD2 matching 7 bases. Germline CDR1 is MNHNY and CDR2 is SVGAGI (reference sequence). The V and J ends lost 4 bases and 2 bases, in that order; junction bases with no gene match: 5. The CDR3 loop spans 15 amino acids. CDR3 coding DNA: TGTGCCAGCAGTTCCGGGCGGGAGCCCAAAAACATTCAGTACTTC. Protein: CASSSGREPKNIQYF.

This clone occurred a few times. This chain joins TRBV10-2 and TRBJ1-2; D is perhaps TRBD1 (5 bases). This CDR3 has 15 amino acids. The germline V gene encodes CDR1 WSHSY and CDR2 SAAADI. V was trimmed by 2 bases and J by 3 bases, leaving 13 bases between them. The CDR3 DNA reads as TGCGCCAGCAGTGAGGTTGCAGGGCATCACTATGGCTACACCTTC. Residues: CASSEVAGHHYGYTF.

This rearrangement joins TRBV5-1 to TRBJ2-7, with 10 bases that match TRBD1. The germline gives CDR1 SGHRS, CDR2 YFSETQ. This CDR3 contains 15 residues. The J segment lost 5 bases and the V segment lost 3 bases, leaving 8 bases of the junction unmatched. The CDR3 DNA is TGCGCCAGCAGCTCCGCCGGGACAGGGGTGGACGAGCAGTACTTC. As protein: CASSSAGTGVDEQYF.

The chain recombines TRBV6-1 with TRBJ2-7, with TRBD1 matching 9 bases. This CDR3 has 15 amino acids. Germline V gene data show CDR1 as MNHNS and CDR2 as SASEGT. Unmatched junction bases numbered 5, after V lost 2 bases and J lost 3 bases. CDR3 region: CASSEQETGGYEQYF. The CDR3 region has the DNA TGTGCCAGCAGTGAACAGGAGACAGGGGGCTACGAGCAGTACTTC.

V and J are TRBV2 and TRBJ2-7; 8 bases agree with TRBD1. Germline values: CDR1 SNHLY, CDR2 FYNNEI. J was trimmed by 2 bases and V by 10 bases; bases with no gene match: 10. This CDR3 region has 14 residues. CDR3 sequence: CATSSDRDTYEQYF. The DNA of the CDR3 is TGTGCCACCTCATCGGACAGGGACACCTACGAGCAGTACTTC.

This rearrangement joins TRBV5-5 to TRBJ1-1; 7 nucleotides match TRBD1. Germline-derived CDR1 and CDR2 are SGHKS and YYEKEE (reference sequence). CDR3 length: 12 amino acids. Trimming removed 0 bases from V and 9 bases from J; junction bases left unmatched: 2. The CDR3 sequence is CASSLGDSKAFF. The CDR3 DNA follows: TGTGCCAGCAGCTTGGGGGACAGTAAAGCTTTCTTT.

V is TRBV9 and J is TRBJ1-4; a weak D match, TRBD1 (6 bases). The CDR3 is 15 residues long. Trimming took off 4 bases at V and 6 bases at J, with 16 bases between the two ends. CDR1 and CDR2 from the germline V gene are SGDLS and YYNGEE. The CDR3 reads CASSPGGGADEKLFF. CDR3 nucleotide sequence: TGTGCCAGCAGCCCCGGTGGGGGGGCGGATGAAAAACTGTTTTTT.

This clone was picked up a small number of times. This chain connects TRBV7-9 to TRBJ1-2, with no clear D. Germline-derived CDR1 and CDR2 are SEHNR and FQNEAQ (reference sequence). This CDR3 spans 13 amino acids. The V gene lost 3 bases and the J gene lost 0 bases, with 5 bases spanning the gap. The CDR3 DNA reads as TGTGCCAGCAGCTTTGTCACTAACTATGGCTACACCTTC. This encodes CASSFVTNYGYTF. Full variable domain (remainder filled in from reference TRBV7-9 and TRBJ1-2): DTGVSQNPRHKITKRGQNVTFRCDPISEHNRLYWYRQTLGQGPEFLTYFQNEAQLEKSRLLSDRFSAERPKGSFSTLEIQRTEQGDSAMYLCASSFVTNYGYTFGSGTRLTVV.

As for this clone: At one end the junction does not follow the germline gene, possibly because of a read error. The rearrangement links TRBV7-9 to TRBJ2-1; 11 bases match TRBD2. Germline CDR1 reads SEHNR; CDR2 reads FQNEAQ (reference sequence). There are 14 residues in the CDR3. CDR3 DNA: TGTGCCAGCACCTTAGCGGGAGGGCCCCAGGAGCAGTTCTTC. It encodes CASTLAGGPQEQFF.

The gene calls are TRBV7-9 and TRBJ2-7; 7 nucleotides align to TRBD1. Per germline, CDR1 SEHNR and CDR2 FQNEAQ (reference sequence). The CDR3 totals 15 residues. The trim removed 4 bases at V and 1 base at J, leaving 7 bases unmatched. CDR3 DNA sequence: TGTGCCAGCAGCTCGTCCGGGACAGCGTCCTACGAGCAGTACTTC. This sequence encodes CASSSSGTASYEQYF. Full variable domain (remainder filled in from reference TRBV7-9 and TRBJ2-7): DTGVSQNPRHKITKRGQNVTFRCDPISEHNRLYWYRQTLGQGPEFLTYFQNEAQLEKSRLLSDRFSAERPKGSFSTLEIQRTEQGDSAMYLCASSSSGTASYEQYFGPGTRLTVT.

The V and J genes are TRBV11-2 and TRBJ2-7; 10 nucleotides agree with TRBD2. CDR1 and CDR2 from the germline V gene are SGHAT and FQNNGV. Trimming removed 3 bases from V and 3 bases from J; junction bases left unmatched: 5. The CDR3 runs to 15 residues. The CDR3 protein is CASSFPGLAIYEQYF. As DNA, the CDR3 is TGTGCCAGCAGCTTCCCGGGACTAGCGATCTACGAGCAGTACTTC.